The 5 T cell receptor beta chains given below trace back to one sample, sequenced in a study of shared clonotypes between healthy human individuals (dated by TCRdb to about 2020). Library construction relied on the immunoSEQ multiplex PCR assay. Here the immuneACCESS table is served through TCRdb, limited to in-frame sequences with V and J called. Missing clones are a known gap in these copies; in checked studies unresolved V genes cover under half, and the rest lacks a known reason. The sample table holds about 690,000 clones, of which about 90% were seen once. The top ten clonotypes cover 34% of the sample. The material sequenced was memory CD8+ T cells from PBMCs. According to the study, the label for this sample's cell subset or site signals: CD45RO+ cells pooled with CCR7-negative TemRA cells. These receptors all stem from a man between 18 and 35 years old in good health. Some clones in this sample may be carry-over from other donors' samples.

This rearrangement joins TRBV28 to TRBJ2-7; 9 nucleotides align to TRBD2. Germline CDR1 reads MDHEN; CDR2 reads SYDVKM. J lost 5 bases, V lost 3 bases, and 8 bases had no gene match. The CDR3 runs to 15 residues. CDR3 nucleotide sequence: TGTGCCAGCAGTTTCTTAAAGGCGGGAGGGAACGAGCAGTACTTC. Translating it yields CASSFLKAGGNEQYF.

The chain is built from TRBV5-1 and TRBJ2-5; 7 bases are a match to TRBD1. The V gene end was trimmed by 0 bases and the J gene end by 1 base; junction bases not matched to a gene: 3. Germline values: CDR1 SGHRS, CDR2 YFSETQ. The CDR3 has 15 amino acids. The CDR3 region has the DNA TGCGCCAGCAGCTTGGTTACAGGGGCCCAAGAGACCCAGTACTTC. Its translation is CASSLVTGAQETQYF.

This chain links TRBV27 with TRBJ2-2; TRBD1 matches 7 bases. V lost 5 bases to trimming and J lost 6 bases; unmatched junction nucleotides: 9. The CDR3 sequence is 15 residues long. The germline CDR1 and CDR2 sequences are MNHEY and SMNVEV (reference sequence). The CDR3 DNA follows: TGTGCCAGCAGTGAACAGGGGAGAGGATCCGGGGAGCTGTTTTTT. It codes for CASSEQGRGSGELFF.

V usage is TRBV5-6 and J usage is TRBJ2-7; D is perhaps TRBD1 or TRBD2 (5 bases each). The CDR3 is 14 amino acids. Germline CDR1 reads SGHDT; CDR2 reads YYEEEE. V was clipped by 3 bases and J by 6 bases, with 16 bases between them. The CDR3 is CASSYGAYGAEQYF. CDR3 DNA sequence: TGTGCCAGCAGCTACGGGGCTTACGGGGCCGAGCAGTACTTC.

CDR3 in amino acids: CASSFLAGGSYEQYF. DNA of the CDR3: TGTGCCAGCAGTTTTCTAGCGGGAGGATCCTACGAGCAGTACTTC. The chain has TRBV28 and TRBJ2-7; 11 bases are a match to TRBD2. The germline V gene encodes CDR1 MDHEN and CDR2 SYDVKM. The V gene end was trimmed by 3 bases and the J gene end by 1 base; junction bases not matched to a gene: 2. The CDR3 contains 15 residues. The full variable domain, with the rest looked up from reference TRBV28 and TRBJ2-7, is DVKVTQSSRYLVKRTGEKVFLECVQDMDHENMFWYRQDPGLGLRLIYFSYDVKMKEKGDIPEGYSVSREKKERFSLILESASTNQTSMYLCASSFLAGGSYEQYFGPGTRLTVT.